The present entry profiles one T cell receptor (beta chain) with its context. Source study methods: How many nucleated cells were present was estimated from reference gene primer amplification. Data came from immunoSEQ multiplex PCR; TCRdb stores just in-frame clones and leaves some out. Clonal size and the V and J genes are those of that table, whereas D and trimming came from the DNA. In the table there are under 200,000 clones, 88% of which are singletons. This entry belongs to a study of blood T cell repertoires in COVID-19. Germline V CDR1 and CDR2: SNHLY, FYNNEI. The CDR3 is 15 residues long. Trimming cost V 5 bases and J 5 bases, with 18 bases left between them.

The sequence came from a man in his 60s with acute or convalescent COVID-19. The sample was peripheral blood. The chain combines TRBV2 with TRBJ2-5; D might be TRBD2 (6 bases). The CDR3 DNA sequence: TGTGCCAGCAGTCGCCGGGACTTTCCCGGGGAGACCCAGTACTTC. This codes for CASSRRDFPGETQYF.